The 27 T cell receptor beta chains given below trace back to one sample, sequenced in a study of Ad26.COV2.S vaccination and SARS-CoV-2 variants. The treatment is: roughly 18 received Ad26.COV2.S at low or high dose, single or two shots; about 5 received placebo; per-sample allocation not given. On day 63 after the first injection, vaccine and placebo recipients gave samples. Method: immunoSEQ multiplex PCR; TCRdb's copy keeps in-frame clones and lacks some. This sample has hundreds of thousands of clones, with 80% to 90% found just once. The source material was peripheral blood, sampled in a trial of Ad26.COV2.S vaccine versus placebo. The source of these receptors is a person aged 18 to 65 who received the Ad26.COV2.S COVID-19 vaccine or a placebo.

The chain uses TRBV6-2 or TRBV6-3 and TRBJ1-5; unclear D gene. Germline V gene lookup returns CDR1 MNHEY and CDR2 SVGEGT. V was shortened by 5 bases and J by 9 bases, with 14 bases between the two germline ends. The CDR3 loop spans 13 amino acids. CDR3 protein: CASSQDLATPQHF. The CDR3, as DNA: TGTGCCAGCAGTCAGGACCTAGCGACGCCCCAGCATTTT.

The V gene is TRBV23-1, the J gene TRBJ1-5; no definite D call. TRBV23-1 is treated as an ORF (open reading frame) with a function not yet certain. With 6 bases removed from V and 5 bases from J, the gap between germline ends came to 20 bases. The CDR3 runs 16 residues. The CDR3 DNA follows: TGCGCCAGCAGCCCTCCGCGGCCCCAGCGATATCAGCCCCAGCATTTT. As protein: CASSPPRPQRYQPQHF.

J is TRBJ1-2 and V is TRBV18; D remains ambiguous. CDR3 length: 13 amino acids. Trimming left V 3 bases short and J 1 base short, with 6 bases between. In germline, CDR1 is KGHSH, CDR2 LQKENI. The CDR3 nucleotides are TGTGCCAGCTCACCCGAGGGTAACTATGGCTACACCTTC. Translating it yields CASSPEGNYGYTF.

The V gene is TRBV5-1, the J gene TRBJ2-7, with unresolved D. This CDR3 is built from 14 residues. Germline V gene data show CDR1 as SGHRS and CDR2 as YFSETQ. Trimming removed 0 bases from V and 3 bases from J, with 10 bases in between. CDR3 sequence (DNA): TGCGCCAGCAGCTTGGAGAACAGAGACTACGAGCAGTACTTC. Translated, it gives CASSLENRDYEQYF.

The V call is TRBV7-2, the J call TRBJ1-6, with 8 bases aligning to TRBD1. V lost 3 bases, J lost 7 bases, and 8 bases stayed unmatched. This CDR3 has 16 amino acids. Germline CDR1 is SGHTA and CDR2 is FQGNSA. The CDR3 region has the DNA TGTGCCAGCAGCTTCAGGACAGGGACGACCAATTCACCCCTCCACTTT. Translated, it gives CASSFRTGTTNSPLHF. Full variable domain (rest looked up from reference TRBV7-2 and TRBJ1-6): GAGVSQSPSNKVTEKGKDVELRCDPISGHTALYWYRQSLGQGLEFLIYFQGNSAPDKSGLPSDRFSAERTGGSVSTLTIQRTQQEDSAVYLCASSFRTGTTNSPLHFGNGTRLTVT.

The chain recombines TRBV5-6 with TRBJ2-5; 8 bases match TRBD1. V lost 4 bases to trimming and J lost 5 bases; unmatched junction nucleotides: 13. CDR3 length: 16 amino acids. Germline V gives CDR1 SGHDT, CDR2 YYEEEE. The CDR3 protein is CASSTSADRGVETQYF. The CDR3 DNA reads as TGTGCCAGCAGCACATCGGCAGACAGGGGAGTGGAGACCCAGTACTTC.

The chain combines TRBV5-4 with TRBJ2-2; TRBD2 is a possible D gene (5 bases). V was clipped by 0 bases and J by 1 base, with 10 bases between them. Germline CDR1 is SGHNT and CDR2 is YYREEE (reference sequence). The CDR3 consists of 16 residues. As DNA, the CDR3 is TGTGCCAGCAGCTTGGCATTTAGCGAGAACACCGGGGAGCTGTTTTTT. It encodes CASSLAFSENTGELFF.

The CDR3 sequence: CASSSRTPREQYF. As DNA, the CDR3 is TGTGCCAGCAGTTCTAGGACGCCGCGGGAGCAGTACTTC. The chain recombines TRBV6-5 with TRBJ2-7, with D unresolved. V lost 4 bases and J lost 7, with 14 bases in between. Looked up from germline, CDR1 is MNHEY and CDR2 is SVGAGI. The CDR3 extends over 13 amino acids.

The sample holds a few counts of this clone. The chain combines TRBV9 with TRBJ2-7, with unresolved D. Germline CDR1 is SGDLS and CDR2 is YYNGEE. Trimming took 0 bases from V and 2 from J, leaving 9 bases between them. This CDR3 is built from 14 residues. CDR3: CASSVGGPTYEQYF. The CDR3 DNA reads as TGTGCCAGCAGCGTAGGTGGGCCCACCTACGAGCAGTACTTC.

The chain has TRBV29-1 and TRBJ1-1, with 8 bases aligning to TRBD1. Trimming at V came to 7 bases and at J to 7 bases, leaving 14 bases not matched to a gene. Germline V gene data show CDR1 as SQVTM and CDR2 as ANQGSEA. The CDR3 runs 14 residues. This CDR3 reads CSAIRVQGEGEAFF. As DNA, the CDR3 is TGCAGCGCTATAAGGGTACAGGGGGAGGGTGAAGCTTTCTTT. Supplemented by reference TRBV29-1 and TRBJ1-1, the full variable domain reads SAVISQKPSRDICQRGTSLTIQCQVDSQVTMMFWYRQQPGQSLTLIATANQGSEATYESGFVIDKFPISRPNLTFSTLTVSNMSPEDSSIYLCSAIRVQGEGEAFFGQGTRLTVV.

The chain's CDR3 is CASSEGVPSTDTQYF. The CDR3 DNA sequence: TGTGCCAGCTCCGAGGGGGTGCCGAGCACAGATACGCAGTATTTT. The V call is TRBV7-2, the J call TRBJ2-3, with D perhaps matching TRBD1 (6 bases). Trimming stripped 8 bases from V and 0 bases from J, with 15 bases between. The CDR3 is made up of 15 amino acids. The germline V gene encodes CDR1 SGHTA and CDR2 FQGNSA. Full variable domain (outside the CDR3, taken from reference TRBV7-2 and TRBJ2-3): GAGVSQSPSNKVTEKGKDVELRCDPISGHTALYWYRQSLGQGLEFLIYFQGNSAPDKSGLPSDRFSAERTGGSVSTLTIQRTQQEDSAVYLCASSEGVPSTDTQYFGPGTRLTVL.

CDR3: CASSQVSDTQYF. CDR3 bases: TGTGCCAGCAGCCAAGTTTCAGATACGCAGTATTTT. This rearrangement joins TRBV3-1 (or the pseudogene TRBV3-2) to TRBJ2-3, with D uncertain. V dropped 1 base and J dropped 4 bases, with 3 bases sitting between them. There are 12 residues in the CDR3. The germline V gene has CDR1 LGHDT and CDR2 YNNKEL (reference sequence).

The chain uses TRBV30 and TRBJ2-6; D is possibly TRBD1 (5 bases). The CDR3 extends over 15 amino acids. Trimming stripped 2 bases from V and 4 bases from J, with 12 bases between. Germline V gene sequence: CDR1 GTSNPN, CDR2 SVGIG (reference sequence). The CDR3 bases are TGTGCCTGGAGTTTGACAGTGTGGGGGGCCAACGTCCTGACTTTC. Translated: CAWSLTVWGANVLTF.

The CDR3 loop reads CASSYSRGNTGELFF. The CDR3 region has the DNA TGTGCCAGCAGTTACAGCAGGGGGAATACCGGGGAGCTGTTTTTT. The rearrangement uses TRBV6-5 and TRBJ2-2, with 7 bases lining up with TRBD1. CDR1 and CDR2 (germline): MNHEY, SVGAGI. The CDR3 spans 15 residues. Germline trimming cut 2 bases from V and 5 bases from J; bases unmatched to any gene: 5.

V is TRBV18 and J is TRBJ2-4, with unresolved D. The CDR3 totals 15 residues. Trimming removed 6 bases at V and 3 bases at J, with 15 bases between. Per the germline V gene, CDR1 is KGHSH and CDR2 is LQKENI. CDR3 region: CASSLGGLGKNIQYF. In DNA, the CDR3 is TGTGCCAGCTCCCTCGGTGGGTTAGGCAAAAACATTCAGTACTTC.

The chain has TRBV7-2 and TRBJ1-6; D gene uncertain. CDR3 length equals 14 residues. CDR1 is SGHTA, CDR2 FQGNSA, per germline. Trimming stripped 3 bases from V and 8 bases from J, with 11 bases between. Here the CDR3 reads CASSFSIGDSPLHF. The CDR3 DNA is TGTGCCAGCAGCTTTTCCATCGGAGATTCACCCCTCCACTTT.

The chain employs TRBV6-5 and TRBJ1-3; D remains unclear. Germline-derived CDR1 and CDR2 are MNHEY and SVGAGI. The ends were cut back, 8 bases at V and 4 bases at J, with 12 bases in the middle. The CDR3 is 13 amino acids. The CDR3 DNA sequence: TGTGCCAGCGGGAGACCAGGAGGAAACACCATATATTTT. Its translation is CASGRPGGNTIYF.

The chain carries TRBV14 and TRBJ1-6, with TRBD1 identical over 9 bases. The V gene's germline CDR1 is SGHDN and CDR2 FVKESK. The CDR3 has 18 amino acids. With V trimmed by 2 bases and J by 14 bases, 19 bases remained unmatched. The chain's CDR3 is CASSQYPPGTGSFLALHF. The CDR3 DNA follows: TGTGCCAGCAGCCAATACCCCCCGGGGACAGGGAGTTTTTTGGCCCTCCACTTT.

The V call is TRBV20-1, the J call TRBJ2-7; D unresolved. CDR3 length: 11 residues. Germline CDR1 and CDR2: DFQATT and SNEGSKA (reference sequence). Trimming left V 6 bases short and J 6 bases short, with 12 bases between. In nucleotides, the CDR3 is TGCAGTGCGCGTACCTCGGGCGAGCAGTACTTC. It specifies CSARTSGEQYF.

This chain joins TRBV24-1 and TRBJ2-1, with TRBD1 identical over 7 bases. CDR1 is KGHDR and CDR2 is SFDVKD in the germline V gene. V gave up 7 bases and J gave up 8 bases; unmatched junction bases: 13. This CDR3 region has 15 residues. The CDR3, as DNA: TGTGCCACCAGCAACAGGGGCCCGGCTGGGGATGAGCAGTTCTTC. Its translation: CATSNRGPAGDEQFF.

This sequence joins TRBV29-1 and TRBJ2-3, with D unclear. The CDR3 length is 12 residues. Trimming pared 3 bases from V and 3 bases from J, leaving 7 bases between. Looked up from germline, CDR1 is SQVTM and CDR2 is ANQGSEA. The CDR3 loop is CSVERQTDTQYF. The CDR3 nucleotides are TGCAGCGTTGAGAGGCAGACAGATACGCAGTATTTT.

The chain recombines TRBV11-2 with TRBJ2-1; possibly TRBD1 for D (5 bases). Trimming removed 1 base from V and 3 bases from J, with 10 bases in between. Germline values: CDR1 SGHAT, CDR2 FQNNGV. There are 15 residues in the CDR3. The CDR3 reads CASSLGQGLYNEQFF. CDR3 coding DNA: TGTGCCAGCAGCTTAGGTCAGGGCCTCTACAATGAGCAGTTCTTC.

V and J are TRBV10-3 and TRBJ2-7, with D perhaps matching TRBD1 (6 bases). From germline, CDR1 is ENHRY and CDR2 SYGVKD. V lost 5 bases and J 3 bases, leaving 11 bases between the germline ends. The CDR3 totals 13 residues. CDR3 residues: CAISQTGNYEQYF. CDR3 in DNA: TGTGCCATCAGTCAGACAGGTAACTACGAGCAGTACTTC.

The J gene is TRBJ1-2, the V gene TRBV4-1, with D hard to call. This CDR3 is built from 14 residues. V gave up 0 bases and J gave up 6 bases, with 11 bases separating them. Germline V gene sequence: CDR1 MGHRA, CDR2 YSYEKL. The CDR3 nucleotides read TGCGCCAGCAGCCAAGATAGGCTTCCGGATGGCTACACCTTC. Its protein product is CASSQDRLPDGYTF.

The chain has TRBV12-3 or TRBV12-4 and TRBJ1-5; tentative D call: TRBD1 (5 bases). The CDR3 spans 12 residues. The V end lost 6 bases, the J end lost 9 bases, and 12 bases lay between the germline ends. The CDR3 is CASSSGTWPQHF. The CDR3 DNA sequence: TGTGCCAGCAGCTCAGGGACCTGGCCCCAGCATTTT.

The V gene is TRBV29-1, the J gene TRBJ1-1, with D unclear. The length of the CDR3 is 13 residues. Trimming removed 6 bases at V and 4 bases at J, with 15 bases between. Germline V gene lookup returns CDR1 SQVTM and CDR2 ANQGSEA. Written as DNA, the CDR3 is TGCAGCGTCACAACGGCGGGTATCACTGAAGCTTTCTTT. Its translation is CSVTTAGITEAFF.

This rearrangement joins TRBV12-5 to TRBJ2-1; D not certain. V gave up 6 bases and J gave up 15 bases, with 15 bases separating them. CDR3 size: 11 residues. Germline CDR1 reads LGHNT; CDR2 reads FRNRAP. In nucleotides, the CDR3 is TGTGCTAGTGGGCAACTCGGAGTGTGGTTCTTC. The encoded protein is CASGQLGVWFF. The variable domain in full, with the rest retrieved from reference TRBV12-5 and TRBJ2-1, is DARVTQTPRHKVTEMGQEVTMRCQPILGHNTVFWYRQTMMQGLELLAYFRNRAPLDDSGMPKDRFSAEMPDATLATLKIQPSEPRDSAVYFCASGQLGVWFFGPGTRLTVL.